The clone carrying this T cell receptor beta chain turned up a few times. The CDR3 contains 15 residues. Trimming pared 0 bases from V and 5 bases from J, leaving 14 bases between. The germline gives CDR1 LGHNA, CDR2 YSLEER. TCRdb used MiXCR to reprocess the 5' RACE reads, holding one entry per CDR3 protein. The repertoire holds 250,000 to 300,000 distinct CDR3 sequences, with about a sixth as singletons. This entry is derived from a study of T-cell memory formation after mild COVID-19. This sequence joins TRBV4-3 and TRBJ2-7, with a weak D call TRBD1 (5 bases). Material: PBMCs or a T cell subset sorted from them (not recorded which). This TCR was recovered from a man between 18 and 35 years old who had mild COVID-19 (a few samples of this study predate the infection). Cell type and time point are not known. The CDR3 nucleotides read TGCGCCAGCAGCCAAGACGGCAGGGCCCCCCACGAGCAGTACTTC. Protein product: CASSQDGRAPHEQYF.